This T cell receptor (beta chain) was observed in a study of early T cells in non-severe SARS-CoV-2 infection. About the study: Sequencing input comprised bulk RNA from unsorted whole blood; chain pairing was not available.

By share, this clonotype counts as medium-sized (0.01 to 0.1%). The antigen remains undetermined. This CDR3 region has 15 residues. Germline V CDR1 and CDR2: MNHEY, SVGAGI. Trimming cost V 5 bases and J 1 base, with 9 bases left between them. Individually, cDNA molecules had unique molecular identifiers attached to them. TCRdb itself ran the 5' RACE reads through MiXCR, one entry per CDR3 protein. In the table there are about 35,000 distinct CDR3 sequences, more than 4% of which are singletons. Broader study findings: Matching with VDJdb favored anti-spike CD8 responses (missing private and CD4 specificities).

This TCR derives from an adult who was a healthcare worker with PCR-confirmed SARS-CoV-2 infection or an uninfected control (not recorded which). This sequence joins TRBV6-5 and TRBJ2-6; D remains ambiguous. Sequencing was carried out using whole blood. CDR3 nucleotide sequence: TGTGCCAGCAGTCCGAGTGTGTCTGGGGCCAACGTCCTGACTTTC. This translates into CASSPSVSGANVLTF.